Below, 27 T cell receptor beta chains from the same sample are listed, as sequenced in a study of blood T cell repertoires in COVID-19. The table came from immunoSEQ multiplex PCR; TCRdb's copy has only in-frame clones and leaves some out. The sample has 160,000 or so clones, roughly nine tenths seen once; the top ten hold over 0.95%. Material for sequencing was PBMCs or T cells enriched from blood (not recorded which). The source is a human donor with acute COVID-19. The donor label of this sample is uncertain.

The chain uses TRBV30 and TRBJ2-5; 9 bases map to TRBD2. The CDR3 has 17 residues. Germline CDR1 reads GTSNPN; CDR2 reads SVGIG (reference sequence). With 4 bases clipped from V and 2 bases from J, the junction kept 14 bases outside the gene matches. The CDR3 loop is CAWIEGASGAHQETQYF. The CDR3 nucleotides read TGTGCCTGGATCGAGGGGGCTAGCGGGGCTCATCAAGAGACCCAGTACTTC. Complete variable domain (other parts from reference TRBV30 and TRBJ2-5): SQTIHQWPATLVQPVGSPLSLECTVEGTSNPNLYWYRQAAGRGLQLLFYSVGIGQISSEVPQNLSASRPQDRQFILSSKKLLLSDSGFYLCAWIEGASGAHQETQYFGPGTRLLVL.

The chain has TRBV29-1 and TRBJ2-1; D may be TRBD2 (5 bases). Trimming removed 7 bases from V and 5 bases from J, with 18 bases in between. Germline V gene data show CDR1 as SQVTM and CDR2 as ANQGSEA. The CDR3 length is 14 residues. The CDR3 region has the DNA TGCAGCGCCGAGCGAGGGATCGGGGACAATGAGCAGTTCTTC. Amino acids: CSAERGIGDNEQFF.

In its sample, this clone was seen a few times. The chain employs TRBV19 and TRBJ2-5; D is uncertain. The CDR3 loop spans 11 amino acids. CDR1 LNHDA and CDR2 SQIVND come from the germline V gene (reference sequence). Trimming pared 4 bases from V and 3 bases from J, leaving 3 bases between. The CDR3, as DNA: TGTGCCAGTAGTAACAAAGAGACCCAGTACTTC. Translation gives CASSNKETQYF.

Remarks on this clone: This sample also contains other DNA sequences that code for the same CDR3. The chain carries TRBV27 and TRBJ1-1; 7 bases agree with TRBD1. Losses at the gene ends were 5 bases for V and 1 base for J; bases not matched to a gene: 4. CDR3 length: 14 residues. The V gene's germline CDR1 is MNHEY and CDR2 SMNVEV (reference sequence). This CDR3 is CASSLTGANTEAFF. In DNA form, the CDR3 reads TGTGCCAGCAGTCTCACAGGGGCGAACACTGAAGCTTTCTTT.

This sequence joins TRBV7-2 and TRBJ1-5, with no clear D. The CDR3 sequence is 18 residues long. Germline loops: CDR1 SGHTA, CDR2 FQGNSA. V shed 1 base and J shed 0 bases, with 16 bases lying between them. The CDR3 protein is CASSLGVSLRDSNQPQHF. CDR3 in DNA: TGTGCCAGCAGCTTAGGCGTTTCCCTTCGGGATAGCAATCAGCCCCAGCATTTT.

The genes are TRBV19 and TRBJ2-3, with D tentatively TRBD1 (5 bases). The CDR3 length is 16 residues. In germline, CDR1 is LNHDA, CDR2 SQIVND (reference sequence). Between the trimmed V and J ends, which lost 4 bases and 6 bases, there was a span of 20 bases. The CDR3 sequence is CASSTETGHSTDTQYF. CDR3 bases: TGTGCCAGTAGTACAGAAACAGGACATTCTACGGATACGCAGTATTTT.

The rearrangement joins TRBV30 to TRBJ1-3, with TRBD1 as a possible D gene (6 bases). Trimming cost V 5 bases and J 4 bases, with 6 bases left between them. The germline gives CDR1 GTSNPN, CDR2 SVGIG (reference sequence). The CDR3 is 11 residues long. CDR3 in DNA: TGTGCCTGGGGACAGGGAAACACCATATATTTT. It yields the protein CAWGQGNTIYF.

The J gene is TRBJ1-3, the V gene TRBV30; TRBD1 matches 7 bases. Germline assignment: CDR1 GTSNPN and CDR2 SVGIG (reference sequence). The CDR3 is 13 residues long. V dropped 4 bases and J dropped 4; count of bases not matched to a gene: 4. The CDR3 spells CAWNTGEGNTIYF. The CDR3 DNA follows: TGTGCCTGGAACACAGGGGAAGGAAACACCATATATTTT.

This clone was counted between two and nine times. The CDR3 nucleotides are TGTGCCAGCAGCTTAGATTTAGCGAGGAGCTCCTACGAGCAGTACTTC. Protein: CASSLDLARSSYEQYF. The chain uses TRBV11-2 and TRBJ2-7; D possibly corresponds to TRBD2 (5 bases). Looked up from germline, CDR1 is SGHAT and CDR2 is FQNNGV. With 0 bases removed from V and 0 bases from J, the gap between germline ends came to 12 bases. The CDR3 extends over 16 amino acids.

The chain has TRBV13 and TRBJ2-7, with D unclear. The germline V gene encodes CDR1 PRHDT and CDR2 FYEKMQ (reference sequence). The germline V and J ends were trimmed by 0 bases and 6 bases, with 18 bases remaining between them. The CDR3 length is 16 residues. CDR3 DNA: TGTGCCAGCAGCTTAGGTTCAGGTCAGTTTGTGGTCGAGCAGTACTTC. This sequence encodes CASSLGSGQFVVEQYF.

CDR3 DNA: TGTGCCAGCAGCACCCGACTAGCGGGGACGCGCACAGATACGCAGTATTTT. Its protein is CASSTRLAGTRTDTQYF. This chain links TRBV9 with TRBJ2-3; 11 bases match TRBD2. V lost 4 bases and J lost 1; bases outside the gene matches: 8. In germline, CDR1 is SGDLS, CDR2 YYNGEE. The CDR3 runs 17 residues.

The gene calls are TRBV12-3 or TRBV12-4 and TRBJ1-1; TRBD1 matches at 7 bases. The CDR3 contains 13 residues. V lost 8 bases and J lost 11; bases outside the gene matches: 14. The CDR3 DNA reads as TGTGCCAGCGCTTTTTACGGGAGGGGGCGGGCTTTCTTT. Residues: CASAFYGRGRAFF.

The chain couples TRBV7-2 to TRBJ1-5; 7 bases agree with TRBD1. J gave up 2 bases and V 5 bases, and 3 bases lay outside the gene matches. There are 14 residues in the CDR3. Per the germline V gene, CDR1 is SGHTA and CDR2 is FQGNSA. CDR3 amino acids: CASSRGHGNQPQHF. The DNA for the CDR3 is TGTGCCAGCAGCAGGGGGCATGGCAATCAGCCCCAGCATTTT.

In regard to this clone: Other nucleotide sequences in the sample specify the same CDR3. The chain has TRBV5-1 and TRBJ1-3; D is undetermined. From germline, CDR1 is SGHRS and CDR2 YFSETQ. V was clipped by 1 base and J by 4 bases, with 9 bases between them. CDR3 length: 14 amino acids. CDR3 in amino acids: CASSLTGEGNTIYF. The CDR3 region has the DNA TGCGCCAGCAGCTTGACCGGGGAGGGAAACACCATATATTTT.

This rearrangement joins TRBV6-5 to TRBJ2-2; 7 nucleotides align to TRBD2. The CDR3 length is 15 residues. The V segment lost 0 bases and the J segment 2 bases; nucleotides outside the gene matches: 0. CDR1 and CDR2 from the germline V gene are MNHEY and SVGAGI. Here the CDR3 DNA reads TGTGCCAGCAGTTACTCGGGACTAAACACCGGGGAGCTGTTTTTT. It translates to CASSYSGLNTGELFF.

This rearrangement joins TRBV10-3 to TRBJ2-1, with a possible D match to TRBD1 (6 bases). Deletions cut 5 bases from V and 7 bases from J, with 15 bases between. Germline V gives CDR1 ENHRY, CDR2 SYGVKD. The length of the CDR3 is 14 residues. CDR3 coding DNA: TGTGCCATCAGTTGGGACAAACCTCCGAATGAGCAGTTCTTC. Amino acid sequence: CAISWDKPPNEQFF.

The chain has TRBV6-2 or TRBV6-3 and TRBJ1-5; D possibly corresponds to TRBD1 (5 bases). Per the germline V gene, CDR1 is MNHEY and CDR2 is SVGEGT. The V end lost 5 bases, the J end lost 1 base, and 9 bases lay between the germline ends. The CDR3 is 14 residues long. The CDR3 nucleotides read TGTGCCAGCAGTGCCAGGGTAAGCAATCAGCCCCAGCATTTT. Residues: CASSARVSNQPQHF.

The chain has TRBV2 and TRBJ1-1; maybe TRBD1 (5 bases). Trimming took off 6 bases at V and 0 bases at J, with 11 bases between the two ends. The CDR3 sequence is 14 residues long. Germline CDR1 is SNHLY and CDR2 is FYNNEI. The CDR3 DNA reads TGTGCCAGCAGGACAGAACTTATGAACACTGAAGCTTTCTTT. Translation gives CASRTELMNTEAFF.

The rearrangement joins TRBV5-4 to TRBJ1-6; D remains ambiguous. V lost 4 bases and J 8 bases, leaving 16 bases between the germline ends. The CDR3 contains 15 residues. The germline gives CDR1 SGHNT, CDR2 YYREEE (reference sequence). CDR3 nucleotides: TGTGCCAGCAGCCCGAGTGGAGAGGGTGATTCACCCCTCCACTTT. Its protein is CASSPSGEGDSPLHF.

The gene calls are TRBV7-9 and TRBJ2-5, with 7 bases fitting TRBD2. Trimming removed 5 bases from V and 0 bases from J; junction bases left unmatched: 18. Germline V gene data show CDR1 as SEHNR and CDR2 as FQNEAQ (reference sequence). The CDR3 runs 19 residues. CDR3: CASSPKGVGGGPDQETQYF. The CDR3 DNA follows: TGTGCCAGCAGCCCCAAGGGTGTTGGCGGGGGACCGGACCAAGAGACCCAGTACTTC.

V and J are TRBV9 and TRBJ1-4, with 7 bases matching TRBD1. Germline CDR1 is SGDLS and CDR2 is YYNGEE. This CDR3 comprises 14 residues. Trimming removed 3 bases from V and 8 bases from J; junction bases left unmatched: 7. CDR3 sequence: CASSAEGADEKLFF. The CDR3 nucleotides are TGTGCCAGCAGCGCCGAGGGGGCAGACGAAAAACTGTTTTTT.

The J gene is TRBJ2-7, the V gene TRBV27; perhaps TRBD1 as D (5 bases). The germline V gene has CDR1 MNHEY and CDR2 SMNVEV (reference sequence). There are 15 residues in the CDR3. Trimming took off 3 bases at V and 1 base at J, with 13 bases between the two ends. The CDR3 DNA reads as TGTGCCAGCAGTTTGGCTAGGGGCTTGTCCTACGAGCAGTACTTC. Translation gives CASSLARGLSYEQYF.

The DNA for the CDR3 is TGTGCCACCAGCAGACCTGACAGCGGGAAGGGCTACACCTTC. This translates into CATSRPDSGKGYTF. The chain carries TRBV15 and TRBJ1-2, with a weak D call TRBD1 (5 bases). This CDR3 has 14 amino acids. Germline V gives CDR1 LNHNV, CDR2 YYDKDF (reference sequence). Trimming removed 2 bases at V and 8 bases at J, with 15 bases between.

This rearrangement joins TRBV7-2 to TRBJ2-1, with TRBD2 as a possible D gene (6 bases). Germline loops: CDR1 SGHTA, CDR2 FQGNSA. The V end was cut by 4 bases, the J end by 7 bases, with 14 bases between. CDR3 size: 14 residues. The CDR3 reads CASSSGLLRNEQFF. DNA of the CDR3: TGTGCCAGCAGCTCGGGACTGTTGCGGAATGAGCAGTTCTTC.

Only one count was recorded for this clone. V gene TRBV15 combines with J gene TRBJ1-1; D might be TRBD1 (5 bases). The CDR3 sequence is 16 residues long. The germline V gene has CDR1 LNHNV and CDR2 YYDKDF (reference sequence). V was shortened by 1 base and J by 2 bases, with 14 bases between the two germline ends. DNA for the CDR3: TGTGCCACCAGCAGAGGATCAGGACACCTCAACACTGAAGCTTTCTTT. Its translation: CATSRGSGHLNTEAFF.

The sample holds a few counts of this clone. This chain connects TRBV9 to TRBJ1-2, with D maybe TRBD1 (6 bases). Germline V gene data show CDR1 as SGDLS and CDR2 as YYNGEE. CDR3 length equals 13 residues. The ends were cut back, 3 bases at V and 0 bases at J, with 6 bases in the middle. CDR3: CASSDRANYGYTF. CDR3 nucleotide sequence: TGTGCCAGCAGCGACAGGGCTAACTATGGCTACACCTTC.

The chain employs TRBV3-1 (or the pseudogene TRBV3-2) and TRBJ2-5; D call uncertain. Trimming shortened V by 1 base and J by 3 bases, and 12 bases separated the two germline ends. This CDR3 has 15 amino acids. Germline values: CDR1 LGHDT, CDR2 YNNKEL (reference sequence). This CDR3 is CASSQVDLPEETQYF. The CDR3 region has the DNA TGTGCCAGCAGCCAAGTTGACTTGCCGGAAGAGACCCAGTACTTC.